A selection of T cell receptor beta chains follows, all from one sample in a study of blood T cell repertoires in COVID-19. Using immunoSEQ multiplex PCR, the repertoire was profiled, and TCRdb retains in-frame clones only, with some absent. The sample includes tens of thousands of clones, roughly 80% of them seen just once. The specimen was peripheral blood. These receptor sequences come from a human donor in a cohort sampled during active COVID-19. Each CDR3 is given with its conserved first and last residue. The D gene is left open where the match is weak. Clone size is shown for a subset of rows, as once, few, many or a class of expanded clone.

V	D	J	size	CDR3	DNA
TRBV19	TRBD1	TRBJ2-7	.	CASRPTGDRGEQYF	TGTGCCAGTAGACCCACGGGGGACAGGGGCGAGCAGTACTTC
TRBV5-1	.	TRBJ1-2	.	CASSPNLGVGYGYTF	TGCGCCAGCAGCCCCAACCTCGGGGTCGGCTATGGCTACACCTTC
TRBV5-4	TRBD2	TRBJ2-3	.	CASSVRLAGPGTDTQYF	TGTGCCAGCAGCGTCCGACTAGCGGGGCCTGGCACAGATACGCAGTATTTT
TRBV29-1	TRBD2	TRBJ2-7	once	CSVGLAGEEYEQYF	TGCAGCGTTGGCTTGGCGGGAGAGGAGTACGAGCAGTACTTC
TRBV28	.	TRBJ1-5	.	CASSLGGDSNQPQHF	TGTGCCAGCAGTTTGGGGGGAGATAGCAATCAGCCCCAGCATTTT
TRBV4-2	TRBD2	TRBJ2-7	.	CASSQDFGTITSYEQYF	TGTGCCAGCAGCCAAGATTTCGGGACTATAACTTCCTACGAGCAGTACTTC
TRBV19	.	TRBJ2-2	few	CASNQYRGGGELFF	TGTGCCAGTAACCAATACAGGGGAGGCGGGGAGCTGTTTTTT
TRBV3-1/TRBV3-2	TRBD1	TRBJ1-3	.	CASSQAGTGGLFAGNTIYF	TGTGCCAGCAGCCAAGCAGGGACAGGGGGACTTTTCGCTGGAAACACCATATATTTT
TRBV5-1	TRBD1	TRBJ2-3	.	CASSAGGETDTQYF	TGCGCCAGCAGCGCAGGGGGCGAAACAGATACGCAGTATTTT
TRBV7-3	.	TRBJ1-3	.	CASSPVGGLPGNTIYF	TGTGCCAGCAGCCCAGTCGGGGGACTGCCCGGAAACACCATATATTTT
TRBV18	TRBD1	TRBJ2-7	.	CASSPGTGNEQYF	TGTGCCAGCTCACCCGGGACAGGGAACGAGCAGTACTTC
TRBV4-1	TRBD2	TRBJ2-2	.	CASTRGTGELFF	TGCGCCAGTACGCGGGGGACCGGGGAGCTGTTTTTT
TRBV5-1	.	TRBJ1-2	.	CASSLYGNYGYTF	TGCGCCAGCAGCTTGTACGGTAACTATGGCTACACCTTC
TRBV27	TRBD2	TRBJ2-1	.	CASSLYGGRSYNEQFF	TGTGCCAGCAGTTTATACGGCGGGAGATCCTACAATGAGCAGTTCTTC
TRBV6-2/TRBV6-3	.	TRBJ2-7	.	CASSYSAEQYF	TGTGCCAGCAGTTACTCGGCCGAGCAGTACTTC
TRBV5-4	TRBD1	TRBJ1-1	.	CASSSDRDGVGTEAFF	TGTGCCAGCAGCTCGGACAGGGACGGAGTAGGCACTGAAGCTTTCTTT
TRBV7-7	.	TRBJ2-7	once	CASSRGTESTYEQYF	TGTGCTAGCAGCCGCGGGACAGAATCCACCTACGAGCAGTACTTC
TRBV7-3	TRBD2	TRBJ2-3	.	CASSFASSGSGADTQYF	TGTGCCAGCAGCTTTGCCTCGAGCGGGAGCGGGGCAGATACGCAGTATTTT
TRBV14	TRBD2	TRBJ2-3	.	CASSQRREADQDTQYF	TGTGCCAGCAGCCAACGACGGGAGGCCGATCAAGATACGCAGTATTTT
TRBV5-5	.	TRBJ2-7	few	CASSRDIGTPAGYEQYF	TGTGCCAGCAGCAGGGATATCGGGACTCCGGCGGGGTACGAGCAGTACTTC
TRBV4-3	.	TRBJ2-3	.	CASSQDRRSTDTQYF	TGCGCCAGCAGCCAGGACAGAAGAAGCACAGATACGCAGTATTTT